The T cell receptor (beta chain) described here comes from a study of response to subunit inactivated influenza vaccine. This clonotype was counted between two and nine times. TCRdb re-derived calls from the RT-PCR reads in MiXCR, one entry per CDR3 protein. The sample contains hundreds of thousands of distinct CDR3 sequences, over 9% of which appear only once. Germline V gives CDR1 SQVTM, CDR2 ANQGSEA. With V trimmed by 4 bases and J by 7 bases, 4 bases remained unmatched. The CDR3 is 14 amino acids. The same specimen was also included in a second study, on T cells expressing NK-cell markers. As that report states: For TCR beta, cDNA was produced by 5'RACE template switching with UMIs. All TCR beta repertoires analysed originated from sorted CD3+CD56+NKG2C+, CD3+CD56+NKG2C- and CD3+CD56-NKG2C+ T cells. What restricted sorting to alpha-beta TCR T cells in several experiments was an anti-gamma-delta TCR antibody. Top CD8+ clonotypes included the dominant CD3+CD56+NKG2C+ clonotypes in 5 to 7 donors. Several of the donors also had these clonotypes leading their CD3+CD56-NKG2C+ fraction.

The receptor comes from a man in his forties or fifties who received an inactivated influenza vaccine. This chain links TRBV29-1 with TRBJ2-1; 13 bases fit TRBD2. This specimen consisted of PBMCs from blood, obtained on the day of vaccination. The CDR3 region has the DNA TGCAGCGTTGTTGGACTAGCGGGGGTGAATGAGCAGTTCTTC. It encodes CSVVGLAGVNEQFF.